This T cell receptor (beta chain) was sequenced for a study of blood T cells in healthy people across ages. General observations from the study: Naive T cell percentage showed a strong correlation with the diversity of TCR beta. Age brought a roughly linear fall in TCR beta diversity measured per million T cells.

The CDR3 runs to 17 residues. The V gene's germline CDR1 is LGHDT and CDR2 YNNKEL (reference sequence). V was cut by 1 base and J by 1 base, with 17 bases left in between. Healthy Caucasian individuals from Russia aged 6 to 90 were enrolled as donors. Isolation yielded PBMCs, at least 7 million per sample, in every case. With regard to this clonotype: What it recognizes is unknown.

Alongside a J-beta primer mix, a sample-barcoded 5' primer served in a second PCR lasting about 7 to 11 cycles. TCRdb independently ran MiXCR on the 5' RACE reads; one entry per CDR3 protein. This sample has roughly 1,800,000 distinct CDR3 sequences, with less than 50% found just once. Sequencing input: blood. The chain links TRBV3-1 to TRBJ2-7; D gene uncertain. This receptor was taken from a woman in her thirties or forties in good health. CDR3 sequence: CASSQATSQTSSYEQYF. CDR3 nucleotides: TGTGCCAGCAGCCAAGCCACCTCCCAGACGTCGTCCTACGAGCAGTACTTC.